At least ten counts were recorded for the clone carrying this T cell receptor (beta chain). What it binds is not known. 2 million PBMCs stored at -80 C were the source of the unsorted libraries. This sample stems from a study of neurological immune-mediated disorders. Per the germline V gene, CDR1 is DFQATT and CDR2 is SNEGSKA (reference sequence). The CDR3 length is 13 residues. V was cut by 6 bases and J by 6 bases, with 17 bases left in between. Study conclusions and caveats: Expanded clones shared no CDR3 amino acid sequences across subjects, suggesting private repertoires in all groups.

TCRdb re-analysed the 5' RACE reads in MiXCR, keeping a single row per CDR3 protein. Seen here are about 59,000 distinct CDR3 sequences, 3.5% observed once, and the top ten hold 3.1%. The sequence was obtained from a woman aged 25 to 45 with multiple sclerosis. The sample was PBMCs. The J gene is TRBJ1-1, the V gene TRBV20-1; no firm D call. DNA of the CDR3: TGCAGTGCCATTCCAACAAGAGACGCTGAAGCTTTCTTT. Translated, it gives CSAIPTRDAEAFF.